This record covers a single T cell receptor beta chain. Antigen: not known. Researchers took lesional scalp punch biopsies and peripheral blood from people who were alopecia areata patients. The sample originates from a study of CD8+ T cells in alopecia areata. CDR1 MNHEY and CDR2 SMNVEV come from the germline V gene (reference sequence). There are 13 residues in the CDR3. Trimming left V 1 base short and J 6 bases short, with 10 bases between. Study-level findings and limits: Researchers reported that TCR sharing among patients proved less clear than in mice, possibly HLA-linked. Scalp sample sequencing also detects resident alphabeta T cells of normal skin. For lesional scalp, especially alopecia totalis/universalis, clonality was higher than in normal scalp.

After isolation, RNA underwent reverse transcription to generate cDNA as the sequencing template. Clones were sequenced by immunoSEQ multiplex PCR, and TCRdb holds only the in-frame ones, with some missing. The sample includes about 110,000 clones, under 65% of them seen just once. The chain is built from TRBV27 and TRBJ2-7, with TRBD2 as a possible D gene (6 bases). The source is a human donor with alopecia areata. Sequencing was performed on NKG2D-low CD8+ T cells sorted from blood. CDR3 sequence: CASSLFRGFEQYF. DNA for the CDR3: TGTGCCAGCAGTTTATTCCGGGGGTTCGAGCAGTACTTC.